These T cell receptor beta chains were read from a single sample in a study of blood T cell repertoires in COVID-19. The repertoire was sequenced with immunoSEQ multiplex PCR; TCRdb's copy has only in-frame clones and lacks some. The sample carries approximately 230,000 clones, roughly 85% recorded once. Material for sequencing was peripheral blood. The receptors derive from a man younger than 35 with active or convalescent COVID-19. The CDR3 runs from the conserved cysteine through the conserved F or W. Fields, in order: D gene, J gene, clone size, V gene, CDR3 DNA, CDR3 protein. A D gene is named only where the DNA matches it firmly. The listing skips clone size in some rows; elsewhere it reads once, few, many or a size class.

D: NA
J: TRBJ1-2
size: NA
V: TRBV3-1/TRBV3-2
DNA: TGTGCCAGCAGCCACCAGACAGGCTACACCTTC
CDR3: CASSHQTGYTF

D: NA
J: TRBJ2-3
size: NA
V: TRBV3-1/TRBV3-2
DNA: TGTGCCAGCAGCCACTTCACAGATACGCAGTATTTT
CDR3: CASSHFTDTQYF

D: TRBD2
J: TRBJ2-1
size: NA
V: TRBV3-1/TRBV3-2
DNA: TGTGCCAGCAGCCCCTTAGCGGGAGGGCCACGGGATGAGCAGTTCTTC
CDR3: CASSPLAGGPRDEQFF

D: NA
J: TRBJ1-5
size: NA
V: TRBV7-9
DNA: TGTGCCCGCGAGAAGGAGTATAGCAATCAGCCCCAGCATTTT
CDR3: CAREKEYSNQPQHF

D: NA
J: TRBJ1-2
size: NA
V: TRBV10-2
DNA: TGCGCCAGCAGTGAGGAGTATGGCTACACCTTC
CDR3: CASSEEYGYTF

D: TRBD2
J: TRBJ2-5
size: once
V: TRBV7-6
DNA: TGTGCCAGCAGCTTAGCAACTAGCGACCAAGAGACCCAGTACTTC
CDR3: CASSLATSDQETQYF

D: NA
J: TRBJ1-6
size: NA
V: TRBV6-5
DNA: TGTGCCAGCAGGGCCGGGACTAGTAATTCACCCCTCCACTTT
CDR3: CASRAGTSNSPLHF

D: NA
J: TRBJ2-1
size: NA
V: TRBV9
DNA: TGTGCCAGCAGCGGCGGATCCATCTACAATGAGCAGTTCTTC
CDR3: CASSGGSIYNEQFF

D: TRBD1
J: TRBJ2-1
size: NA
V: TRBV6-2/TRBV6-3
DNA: TGTGCCAGCAGTGACAGGGTTCAGAAGGATGAGCAGTTCTTC
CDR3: CASSDRVQKDEQFF

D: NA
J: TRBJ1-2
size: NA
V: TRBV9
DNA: TGTGCCAGCAGCCGGGACAACCAAGGTTATGGCTACACCTTC
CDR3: CASSRDNQGYGYTF

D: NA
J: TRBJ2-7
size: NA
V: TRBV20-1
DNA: TGCAGTGCTAGTCCCCTAGTCTCCTACGAGCAGTACTTC
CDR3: CSASPLVSYEQYF

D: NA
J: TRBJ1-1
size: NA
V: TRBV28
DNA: TGTGCCAGCAGTTCCGGCGGGCAGAACACTGAAGCTTTCTTT
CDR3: CASSSGGQNTEAFF

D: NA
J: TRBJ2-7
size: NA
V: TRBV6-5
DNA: TGTGCCAGCAGTTACTCAGGGGTAACCTACGAGCAGTACTTC
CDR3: CASSYSGVTYEQYF

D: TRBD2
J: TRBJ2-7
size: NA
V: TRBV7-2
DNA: TGTGCCAGCAGCCAATCCGGGACTAGCGGGTCCCGGTACTCCTACGAGCAGTACTTC
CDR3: CASSQSGTSGSRYSYEQYF

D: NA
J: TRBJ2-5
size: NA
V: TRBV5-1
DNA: TGCGCCAGCAGCTTGGTCTTCAGCCAAGAGACCCAGTACTTC
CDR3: CASSLVFSQETQYF

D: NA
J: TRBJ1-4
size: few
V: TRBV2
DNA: TGTGCCAGCAGTGAAGCGATGAGAGCTAATGAAAAACTGTTTTTT
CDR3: CASSEAMRANEKLFF

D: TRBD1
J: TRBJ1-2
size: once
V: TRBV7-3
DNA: TGTGCCAGCAGCAGTCCGGGACAGGGTAATGGCTACACCTTC
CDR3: CASSSPGQGNGYTF

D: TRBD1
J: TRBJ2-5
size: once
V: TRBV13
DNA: TGTGCCAGCTCCTACCGGGACAGGGGGCTGGAGACCCAGTACTTC
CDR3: CASSYRDRGLETQYF

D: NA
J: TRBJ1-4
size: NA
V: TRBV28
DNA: TGTGCCAGCCGCGCCACGTGGGGTGGAGGTGAAAAACTGTTTTTT
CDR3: CASRATWGGGEKLFF

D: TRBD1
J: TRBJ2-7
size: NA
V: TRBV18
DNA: TGTGCCAGCTCACCACTCGGGACAGGGACCTACGAGCAGTACTTC
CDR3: CASSPLGTGTYEQYF

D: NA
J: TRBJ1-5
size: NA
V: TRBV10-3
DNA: TGTGCCATCTCCCAGGGACATTCGTCCAATCAGCCCCAGCATTTT
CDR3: CAISQGHSSNQPQHF

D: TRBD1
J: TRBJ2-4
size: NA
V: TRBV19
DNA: TGTGCCAGTAGCCCATCTAACCGGGACAGGGGGATTAGGGTGGTCAAAAACATTCAGTACTTC
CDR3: CASSPSNRDRGIRVVKNIQYF

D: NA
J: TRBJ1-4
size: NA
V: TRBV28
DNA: TGTGCCAGCAGCCTCCAGGGTTTACATGAAAAACTGTTTTTT
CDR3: CASSLQGLHEKLFF

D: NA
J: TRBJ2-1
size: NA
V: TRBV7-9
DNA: TGTGCCAGCAGCTTATTCCGGGACTGGCCCCAAGAGCAGTTCTTC
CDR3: CASSLFRDWPQEQFF

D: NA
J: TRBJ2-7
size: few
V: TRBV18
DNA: TGTGCCAGCTCACCAACAACAGGCAGGGCCTACGAGCAGTACTTC
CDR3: CASSPTTGRAYEQYF

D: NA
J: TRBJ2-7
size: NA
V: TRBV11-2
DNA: TGTGCCAGCAGCTTAGCACAGGGATACGAGCAGTACTTC
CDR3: CASSLAQGYEQYF

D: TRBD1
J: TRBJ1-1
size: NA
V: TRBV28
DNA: TGTGCCAGCAGTTCAGTAAGACAGGGCGTCAGGCTTTTCTTT
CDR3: CASSSVRQGVRLFF

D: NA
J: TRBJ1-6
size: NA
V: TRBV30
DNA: TGTGCCTGGATGGTCGGGGGGAATTCACCCCTCCACTTT
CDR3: CAWMVGGNSPLHF

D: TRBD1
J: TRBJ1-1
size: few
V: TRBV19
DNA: TGTGCCAGTAGTATAGGCGGACAGGGCCGGAACACTGAAGCTTTCTTT
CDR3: CASSIGGQGRNTEAFF

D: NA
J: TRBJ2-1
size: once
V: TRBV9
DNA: TGTGCCAGCAGCGTTCCCCGAGAGTCGGTTACCTCCTACAATGAGCAGTTCTTC
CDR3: CASSVPRESVTSYNEQFF

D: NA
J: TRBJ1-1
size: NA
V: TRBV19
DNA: TGTGCCAGTAGGATCGACAGTTTCATGAACACTGAAGCTTTCTTT
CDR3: CASRIDSFMNTEAFF

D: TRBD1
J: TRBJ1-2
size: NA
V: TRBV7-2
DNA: TGTGCCAGCAGCACGGACAGGGTCGGAGGCTACACCTTC
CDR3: CASSTDRVGGYTF

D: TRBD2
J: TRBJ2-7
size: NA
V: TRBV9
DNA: TGTGCCAGCAGCGAGGGAGGGACCGCATCCTACGAGCAGTACTTC
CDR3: CASSEGGTASYEQYF

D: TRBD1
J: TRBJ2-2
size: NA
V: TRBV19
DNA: TGTGCCAGTAGTAGAACGGGACAGCTCACCGGGGAGCTGTTTTTT
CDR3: CASSRTGQLTGELFF

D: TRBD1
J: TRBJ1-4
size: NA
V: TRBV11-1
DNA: TGTGCCAGCAGCCGGACAGGGGCAGATGAAAAACTGTTTTTT
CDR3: CASSRTGADEKLFF

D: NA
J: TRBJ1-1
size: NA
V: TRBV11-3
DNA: TGTGCCAGCAGCCCATCAGGGGTCACTGAAGCTTTCTTT
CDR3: CASSPSGVTEAFF

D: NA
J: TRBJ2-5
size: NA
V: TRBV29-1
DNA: TGCAGCGTTGAACGCCATAGCCAAGAGACCCAGTACTTC
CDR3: CSVERHSQETQYF

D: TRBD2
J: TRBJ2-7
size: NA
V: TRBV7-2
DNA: TGTGCCAGCAGCTTATGGGCTAGCGGGCATTATTCCTACGAGCAGTACTTC
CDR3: CASSLWASGHYSYEQYF

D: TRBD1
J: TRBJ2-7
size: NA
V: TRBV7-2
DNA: TGTGCCAGCAGCCGGGACAGGAATTCCTACGAGCAGTACTTC
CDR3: CASSRDRNSYEQYF

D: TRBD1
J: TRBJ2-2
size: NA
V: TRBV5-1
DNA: TGCGCCAGCGCCCCCGGGACAGACACCGGGGAGCTGTTTTTT
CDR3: CASAPGTDTGELFF

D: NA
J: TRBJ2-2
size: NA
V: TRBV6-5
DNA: TGTGCCAGCAGACCCCCAGCGTCCGGGGAGCTGTTTTTT
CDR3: CASRPPASGELFF

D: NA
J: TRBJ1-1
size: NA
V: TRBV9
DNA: TGTGCCAGCAGCGTTGCAGGGGCTGAAGCTTTCTTT
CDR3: CASSVAGAEAFF

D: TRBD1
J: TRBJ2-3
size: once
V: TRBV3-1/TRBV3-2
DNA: TGTGCCAGCAGCCAAGGGAGGGACAGGGTGACAGATACGCAGTATTTT
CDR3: CASSQGRDRVTDTQYF

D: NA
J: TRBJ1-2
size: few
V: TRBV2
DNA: TGTGCCAGCAGCGCGGACAGACTCTATGGCTACACCTTC
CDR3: CASSADRLYGYTF

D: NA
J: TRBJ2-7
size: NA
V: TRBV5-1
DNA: TGCGCCAGCAGCTTGGGGCGGTTCCCTACCTCCTACGAGCAGTACTTC
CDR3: CASSLGRFPTSYEQYF

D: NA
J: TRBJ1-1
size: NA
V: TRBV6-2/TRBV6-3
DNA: TGTGCCAGCAGTTCCGGGGCTGAAGCTTTCTTT
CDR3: CASSSGAEAFF

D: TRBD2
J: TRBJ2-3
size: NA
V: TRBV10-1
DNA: TGCGCCAGCAGTGAGTGGCGGGGGGGTTCCCCAGATACGCAGTATTTT
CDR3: CASSEWRGGSPDTQYF

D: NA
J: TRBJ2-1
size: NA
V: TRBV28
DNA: TGTGCCAGCAGTTTATGGGCAGGGGATGCCCAGAAGCAGTTCTTC
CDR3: CASSLWAGDAQKQFF

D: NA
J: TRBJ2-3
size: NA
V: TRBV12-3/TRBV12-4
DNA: TGTGCCAGCAGTTTATTGGGCTCAGATACGCAGTATTTT
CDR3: CASSLLGSDTQYF

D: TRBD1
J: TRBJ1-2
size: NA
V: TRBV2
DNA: TGTGCCAGCTCACCCGGGACAGGGTTTTCCGGCTACACCTTC
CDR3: CASSPGTGFSGYTF

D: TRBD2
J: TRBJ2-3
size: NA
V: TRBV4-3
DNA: TGCGCCAGCAGCCCCCGACTAGCGAAAGATACGCAGTATTTT
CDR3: CASSPRLAKDTQYF

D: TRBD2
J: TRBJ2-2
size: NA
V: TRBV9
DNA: TGTGCCAGCAGCGGGTCCCAACTAGCGCGACTTGGGGGGGAGCTGTTTTTT
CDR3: CASSGSQLARLGGELFF

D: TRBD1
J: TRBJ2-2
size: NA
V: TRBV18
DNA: TGTGCCAGCTCACCCCTCGACAGGGGGCCGGACACCGGGGAGCTGTTTTTT
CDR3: CASSPLDRGPDTGELFF

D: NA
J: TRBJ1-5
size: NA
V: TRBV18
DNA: TGTGCCAGCTCACCACCTGGAGGGTCGCGGCCCCAGCATTTT
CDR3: CASSPPGGSRPQHF

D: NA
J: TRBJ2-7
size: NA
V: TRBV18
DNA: TGTGCCAGCTCACCCCTCCGGACTGGCTACGAGCAGTACTTC
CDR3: CASSPLRTGYEQYF